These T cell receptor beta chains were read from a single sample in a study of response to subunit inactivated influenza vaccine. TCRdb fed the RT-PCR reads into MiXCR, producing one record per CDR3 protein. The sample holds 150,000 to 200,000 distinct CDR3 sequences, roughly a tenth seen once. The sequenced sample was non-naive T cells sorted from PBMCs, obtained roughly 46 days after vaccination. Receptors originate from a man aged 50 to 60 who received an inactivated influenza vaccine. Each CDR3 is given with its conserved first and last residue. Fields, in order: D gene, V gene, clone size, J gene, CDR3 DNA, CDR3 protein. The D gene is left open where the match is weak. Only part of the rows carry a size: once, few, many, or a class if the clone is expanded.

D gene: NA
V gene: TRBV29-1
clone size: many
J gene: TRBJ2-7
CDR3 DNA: TGCAGCGTTTCTGCGGGATGGTCCTACGAGCAGTACTTC
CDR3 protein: CSVSAGWSYEQYF

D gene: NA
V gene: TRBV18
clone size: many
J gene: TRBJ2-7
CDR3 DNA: TGTGCCAGCTCACCACCTGTTACCTACGAGCAGTACTTC
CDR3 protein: CASSPPVTYEQYF

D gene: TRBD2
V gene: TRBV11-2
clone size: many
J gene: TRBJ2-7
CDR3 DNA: TGTGCCAGCAGCGGGGGACTAGCGGGACCGTACGAGCAGTACTTC
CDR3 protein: CASSGGLAGPYEQYF

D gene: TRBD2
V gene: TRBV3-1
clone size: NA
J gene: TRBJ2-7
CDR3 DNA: TGTGCCAGCAGCCAAGACTTGGATAGCGGGAGGGTCGGGCAGTACTTC
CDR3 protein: CASSQDLDSGRVGQYF

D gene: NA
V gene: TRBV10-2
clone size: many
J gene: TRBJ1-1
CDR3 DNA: TGCGCCAGCAGTGAGTCGACAGTCGGAGGGGTCTCGGACACTGAAGCTTTCTTT
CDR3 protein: CASSESTVGGVSDTEAFF

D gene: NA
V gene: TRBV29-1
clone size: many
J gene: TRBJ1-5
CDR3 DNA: TGCAGCGTTGAAGATCTTCAGCCCCAGCATTTT
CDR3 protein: CSVEDLQPQHF

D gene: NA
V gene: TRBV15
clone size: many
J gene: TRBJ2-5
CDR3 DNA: TGTGCCACCAGCATACTCCAGGACCATCAAGAGACCCAGTACTTC
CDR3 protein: CATSILQDHQETQYF

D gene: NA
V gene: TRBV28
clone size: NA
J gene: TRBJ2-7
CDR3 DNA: TGTGCCAGCAGTTTAGGGACAGCGGGAGAGCAGTACTTC
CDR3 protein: CASSLGTAGEQYF

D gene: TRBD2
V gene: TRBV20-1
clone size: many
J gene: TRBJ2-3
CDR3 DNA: TGCAGTGAGCGGGCGGGAGTAACAGATACGCAGTATTTT
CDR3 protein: CSERAGVTDTQYF

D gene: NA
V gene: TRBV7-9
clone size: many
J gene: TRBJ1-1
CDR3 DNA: TGTGCCAGCAGCTTAGGGGGGGGCTTGAACACTGAAGCTTTCTTT
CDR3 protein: CASSLGGGLNTEAFF

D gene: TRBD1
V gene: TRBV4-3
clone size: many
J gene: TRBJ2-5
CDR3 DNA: TGCGCCAGCAGCCCTCAGACAGGGCTGGGGGAGACCCAGTACTTC
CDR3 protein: CASSPQTGLGETQYF

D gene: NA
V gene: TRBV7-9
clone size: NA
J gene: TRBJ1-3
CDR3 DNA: TGTGCCAGCACCCCTTTGGGGTGGGGAAACACCATATATTTT
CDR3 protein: CASTPLGWGNTIYF

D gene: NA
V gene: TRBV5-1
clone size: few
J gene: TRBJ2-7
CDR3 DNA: TGCGCCAGCAGCTTGGAGGGTTTTCGTTACGAGCAGTACTTC
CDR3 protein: CASSLEGFRYEQYF

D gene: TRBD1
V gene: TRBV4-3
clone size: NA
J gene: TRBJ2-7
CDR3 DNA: TGCGCCAGCAGCCAAGATGCTGGGACAGCCAGCGAGTACTTC
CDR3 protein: CASSQDAGTASEYF

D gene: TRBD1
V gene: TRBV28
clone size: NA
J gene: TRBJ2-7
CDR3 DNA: TGTGCCACCGAATCAGGACAGGGTAACTACGAGCAGTACTTC
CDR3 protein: CATESGQGNYEQYF

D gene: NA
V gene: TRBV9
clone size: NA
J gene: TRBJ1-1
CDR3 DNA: TGTGCCAGCAGCGTAGACCGGCTGAACACTGAAGCTTTCTTT
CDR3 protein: CASSVDRLNTEAFF

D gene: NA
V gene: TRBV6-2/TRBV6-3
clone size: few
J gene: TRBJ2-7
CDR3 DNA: TGTGCCAGCAGTTACCAGGGAAACTACGAGCAGTACTTC
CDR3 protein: CASSYQGNYEQYF

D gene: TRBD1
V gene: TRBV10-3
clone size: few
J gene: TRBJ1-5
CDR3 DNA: TGTGCCATCAGTGAGACGCAGGGGGTCGGCAATCAGCCCCAGCATTTT
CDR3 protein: CAISETQGVGNQPQHF

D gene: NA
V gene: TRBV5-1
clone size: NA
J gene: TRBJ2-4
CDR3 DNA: TGCGCCAGCAGCTTAATGACAGGGTCGGGAGAAAACATTCAGTACTTC
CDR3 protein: CASSLMTGSGENIQYF

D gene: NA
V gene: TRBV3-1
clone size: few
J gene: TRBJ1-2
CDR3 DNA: TGTGCCAGCAGCCAAGCTCTGGGTAACTATGGCTACACCTTC
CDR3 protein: CASSQALGNYGYTF

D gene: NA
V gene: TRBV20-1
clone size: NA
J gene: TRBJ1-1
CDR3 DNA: TGCAGTGCTAGTATTGGGGGATCGGCCACTGAAGCTTTCTTT
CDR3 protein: CSASIGGSATEAFF

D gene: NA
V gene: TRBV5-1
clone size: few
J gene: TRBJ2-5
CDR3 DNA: TGCGCCAGCAGCTTGGGGGGAAGGGAGCCAACCGCGGAGACCCAGTACTTC
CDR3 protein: CASSLGGREPTAETQYF

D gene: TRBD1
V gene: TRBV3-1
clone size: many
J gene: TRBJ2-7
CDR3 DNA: TGTGCCAGCAGCCGGGCCGGGACAGGGATCTACGAGCAGTACTTC
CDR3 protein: CASSRAGTGIYEQYF

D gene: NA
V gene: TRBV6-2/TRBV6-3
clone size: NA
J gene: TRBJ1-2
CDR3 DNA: TGTGCCAGCAGTTACGTACGGGTCCCCTATGGCTACACCTTC
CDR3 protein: CASSYVRVPYGYTF

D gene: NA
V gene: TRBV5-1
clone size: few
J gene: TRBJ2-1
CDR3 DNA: TGCGCCAGCAGCTCCGCAGCCAGCTCCTACAATGAGCAGTTCTTC
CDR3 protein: CASSSAASSYNEQFF

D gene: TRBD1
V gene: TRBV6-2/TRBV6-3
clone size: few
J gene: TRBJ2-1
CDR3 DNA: TGTGCCAGCAGGCCCCCAGGGGGCCCCATCAATGAGCAGTTCTTC
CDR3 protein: CASRPPGGPINEQFF

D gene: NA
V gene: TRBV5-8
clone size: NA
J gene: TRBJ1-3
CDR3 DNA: TGTGCCAGCAGCTCCCAGACTCGGAATTCTGGAAACACCATATATTTT
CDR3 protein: CASSSQTRNSGNTIYF

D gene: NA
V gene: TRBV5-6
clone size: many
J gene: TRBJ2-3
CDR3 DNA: TGTGCCAGCAGCTTGGACCATTTGATCACGAGCACAGATACGCAGTATTTT
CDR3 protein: CASSLDHLITSTDTQYF

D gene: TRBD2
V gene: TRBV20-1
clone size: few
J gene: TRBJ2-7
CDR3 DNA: TGCAGTGCTTCCGGGGGGGCGGACGTAGGCGAGCAGTACTTC
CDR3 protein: CSASGGADVGEQYF

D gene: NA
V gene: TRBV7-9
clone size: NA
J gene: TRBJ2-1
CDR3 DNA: TGTGCCAGCAGCAGCACGGGGTTCAATGAGCAGTTCTTC
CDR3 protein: CASSSTGFNEQFF

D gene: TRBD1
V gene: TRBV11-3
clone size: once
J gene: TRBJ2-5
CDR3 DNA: TGTGCCAGCAGCCCCCCGGGACAGGGTCAAGAGACCCAGTACTTC
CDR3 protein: CASSPPGQGQETQYF

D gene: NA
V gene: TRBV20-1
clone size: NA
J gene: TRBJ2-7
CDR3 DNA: TGCAGTGCTAGAGATCGGAGGACAGTCTCCGCCTACGAGCAGTACTTC
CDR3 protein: CSARDRRTVSAYEQYF

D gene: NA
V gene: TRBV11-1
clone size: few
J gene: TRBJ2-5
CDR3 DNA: TGTGCCAGCAGCGTGACTCCGGGACAAGAGACCCAGTACTTC
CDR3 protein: CASSVTPGQETQYF

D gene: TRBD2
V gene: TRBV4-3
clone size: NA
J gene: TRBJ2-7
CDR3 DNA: TGCGCCAGCAGCCCGAGACTAGCGGGCCTGAGCTCCTACGAGCAGTACTTC
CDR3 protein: CASSPRLAGLSSYEQYF

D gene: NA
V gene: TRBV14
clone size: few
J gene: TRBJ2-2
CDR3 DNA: TGTGCCAGCAGCCCTTATACAGGGTGGAACACCGGGGAGCTGTTTTTT
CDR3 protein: CASSPYTGWNTGELFF

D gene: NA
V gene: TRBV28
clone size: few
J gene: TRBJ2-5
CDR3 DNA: TGTGCCAGCAGTACACGGGACTTCCAAGAGACCCAGTACTTC
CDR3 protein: CASSTRDFQETQYF

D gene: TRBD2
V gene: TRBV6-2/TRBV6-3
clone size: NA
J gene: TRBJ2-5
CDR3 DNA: TGTGCCAGCAGACACCCTAGCGGGGGGCCGGGGACCCAGTACTTC
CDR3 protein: CASRHPSGGPGTQYF

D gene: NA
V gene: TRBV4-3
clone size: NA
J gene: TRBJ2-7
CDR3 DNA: TGCGCCAGCAGCCACACAATCCGACAGAGATTCTCCTACGAGCAGTACTTC
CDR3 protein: CASSHTIRQRFSYEQYF

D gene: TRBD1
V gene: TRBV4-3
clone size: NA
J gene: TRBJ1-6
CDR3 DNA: TGCGCCAGCAGCCAAAAGCGGACAGGGGGGAATTCACCCCTCCACTTT
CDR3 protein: CASSQKRTGGNSPLHF

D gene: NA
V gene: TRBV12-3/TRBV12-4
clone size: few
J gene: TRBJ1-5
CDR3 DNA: TGTGCCAGCAGTTTTCCGGGCGCTCATCAGCCCCAGCATTTT
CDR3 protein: CASSFPGAHQPQHF

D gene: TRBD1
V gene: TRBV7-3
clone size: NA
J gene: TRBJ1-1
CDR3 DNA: TGTGCCAGCAGCCCAACCTCAGGGACAGGGGGCACTGAAGCTTTCTTT
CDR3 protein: CASSPTSGTGGTEAFF

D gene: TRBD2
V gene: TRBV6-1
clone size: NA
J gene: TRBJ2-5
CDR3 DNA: TGTGCCAGCAGTGTCGCTAGCGGCGTACAAGAGACCCAGTACTTC
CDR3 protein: CASSVASGVQETQYF

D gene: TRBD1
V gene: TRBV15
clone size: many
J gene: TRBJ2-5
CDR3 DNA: TGTGCCACCAGCAGAGAGATGTTAGGAAGGACAGGTGGGGGGACCCAGTACTTC
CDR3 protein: CATSREMLGRTGGGTQYF

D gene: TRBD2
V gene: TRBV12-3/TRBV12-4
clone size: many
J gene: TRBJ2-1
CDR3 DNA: TGTGCCAGCAGGGGCTTCGGGACTAGCCTATCCTACAATGAGCAGTTCTTC
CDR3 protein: CASRGFGTSLSYNEQFF

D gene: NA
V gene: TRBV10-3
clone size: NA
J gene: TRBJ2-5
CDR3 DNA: TGTGCCATCAGTGAACGGGACGGTGCCATCCAGCCCTTGGAGACCCAGTACTTC
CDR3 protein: CAISERDGAIQPLETQYF

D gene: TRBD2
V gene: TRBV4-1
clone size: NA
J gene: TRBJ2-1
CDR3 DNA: TGCGCCAGCAGCCGCCAGCGGGAGGGCCACAATGAGCAGTTCTTC
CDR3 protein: CASSRQREGHNEQFF